This TCR beta chain was found in a study of blood T cells in healthy people across ages. The length of the CDR3 is 16 residues. V shed 1 base and J shed 2 bases, with 14 bases lying between them. Sample-barcoded 5' priming and a J-beta primer mix drove a second PCR of roughly 7 to 11 cycles. Each CDR3 protein is one row after TCRdb ran MiXCR on the 5' RACE reads. The data contain hundreds of thousands of distinct CDR3 sequences, roughly a quarter of them singletons. This clonotype was picked up a small number of times. The data were also submitted as part of a second study, on T cells of mothers and their children.

This sequence originates from a boy younger than 10 in good health. Sequencing was performed on blood. The rearrangement links TRBV12-3 or TRBV12-4 to TRBJ2-5; the D gene is possibly TRBD1 (6 bases). DNA of the CDR3: TGTGCCAGCAGTTTAGGGATAGGGGGTTCTCAAGAGACCCAGTACTTC. It is translated as CASSLGIGGSQETQYF.